The clone carrying this TCR beta chain has at least ten counts. Its antigen is undetermined. Whole-study results and caveats: Whole repertoires were not studied in the larger cohort, only one V-J beta rearrangement. Tumor Tregs overlapped most with tumor, then blood, naive CD4+ cells.

Semi-nested PCR with Nested Universal Primer A followed constant-region reverse priming of full-length variable regions. TCRdb redid the calling of the 5' RACE reads with MiXCR, one entry per CDR3 protein. The sample has about 46,000 distinct CDR3 sequences, about 28% seen once; the top ten hold about 2.2%. CD25-based Treg depletion was applied to purified naive CD4+ T cells. Trimming took off 5 bases at V and 7 bases at J, with 15 bases between the two ends. Germline CDR1 MNHEY, CDR2 SVGAGI. The CDR3 loop spans 14 amino acids. This chain joins TRBV6-5 and TRBJ2-1, with a possible D match to TRBD2 (5 bases). The clonotype was recovered from a female donor with breast cancer. The sequenced sample was naive CD4+ T cells sorted from blood. Subset here: naive CD4+ T cells, CD4+CD45RA+CD25-. The CDR3, as DNA: TGTGCCAGCAGTCGGACGGACGGACTTAATGAGCAGTTCTTC. Its translation: CASSRTDGLNEQFF.